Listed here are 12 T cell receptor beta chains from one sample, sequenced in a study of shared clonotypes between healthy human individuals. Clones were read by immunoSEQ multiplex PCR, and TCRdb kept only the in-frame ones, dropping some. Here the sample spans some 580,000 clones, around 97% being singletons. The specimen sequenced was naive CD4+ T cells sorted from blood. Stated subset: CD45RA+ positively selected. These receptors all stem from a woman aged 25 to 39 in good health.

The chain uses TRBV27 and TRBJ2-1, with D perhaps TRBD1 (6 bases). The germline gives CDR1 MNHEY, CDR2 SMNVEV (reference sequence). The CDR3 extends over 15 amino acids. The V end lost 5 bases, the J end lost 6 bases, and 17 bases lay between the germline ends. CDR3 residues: CASSDRQARGNEQFF. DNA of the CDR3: TGTGCCAGCAGTGACCGACAGGCGCGAGGCAATGAGCAGTTCTTC.

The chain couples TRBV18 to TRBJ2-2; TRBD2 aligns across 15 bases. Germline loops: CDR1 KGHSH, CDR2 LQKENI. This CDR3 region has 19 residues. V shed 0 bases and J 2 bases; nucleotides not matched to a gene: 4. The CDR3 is CASSPPGLAGGSNTGELFF. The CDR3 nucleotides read TGTGCCAGCTCACCACCGGGACTAGCGGGAGGCTCCAACACCGGGGAGCTGTTTTTT.

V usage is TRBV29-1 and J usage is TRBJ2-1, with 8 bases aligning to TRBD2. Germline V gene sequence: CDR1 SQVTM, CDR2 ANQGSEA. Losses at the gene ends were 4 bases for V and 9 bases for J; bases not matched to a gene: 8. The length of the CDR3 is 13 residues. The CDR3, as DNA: TGCAGCGTTGGTGGACTAGCAATCAGTGAGCAGTTCTTC. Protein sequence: CSVGGLAISEQFF.

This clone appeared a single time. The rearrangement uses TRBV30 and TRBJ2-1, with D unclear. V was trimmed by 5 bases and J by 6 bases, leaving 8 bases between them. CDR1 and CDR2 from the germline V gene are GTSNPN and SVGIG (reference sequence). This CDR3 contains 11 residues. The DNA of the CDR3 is TGTGCCTGGGCCGTACGCAATGAGCAGTTCTTC. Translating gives CAWAVRNEQFF.

The CDR3 region has the DNA TGTGCCAGCAGCCCAGGAGATGGCAATCAGCCCCAGCATTTT. Protein: CASSPGDGNQPQHF. This chain uses TRBV7-9 with TRBJ1-5; D remains ambiguous. The length of the CDR3 is 14 residues. V was cut by 5 bases and J by 2 bases, with 10 bases left in between. The V gene's germline CDR1 is SEHNR and CDR2 FQNEAQ (reference sequence).

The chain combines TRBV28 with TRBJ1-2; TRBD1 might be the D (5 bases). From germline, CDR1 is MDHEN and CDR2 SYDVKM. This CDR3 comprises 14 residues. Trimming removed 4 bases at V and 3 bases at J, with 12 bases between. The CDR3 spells CASSSGATDYGYTF. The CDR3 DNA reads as TGTGCCAGCAGTTCCGGAGCGACAGACTATGGCTACACCTTC.

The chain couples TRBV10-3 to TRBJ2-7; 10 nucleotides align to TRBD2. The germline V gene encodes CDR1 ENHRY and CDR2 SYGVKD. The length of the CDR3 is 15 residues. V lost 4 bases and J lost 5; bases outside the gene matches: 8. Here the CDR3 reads CAISALTSGSHEQYF. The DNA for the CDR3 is TGTGCCATCAGTGCCCTGACTAGCGGGTCCCACGAGCAGTACTTC.

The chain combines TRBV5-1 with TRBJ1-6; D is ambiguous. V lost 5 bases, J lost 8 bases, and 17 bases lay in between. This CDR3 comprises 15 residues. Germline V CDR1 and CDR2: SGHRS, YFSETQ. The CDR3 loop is CASSWNLPEDSPLHF. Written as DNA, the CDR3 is TGCGCCAGCAGTTGGAACCTTCCGGAGGATTCACCCCTCCACTTT.

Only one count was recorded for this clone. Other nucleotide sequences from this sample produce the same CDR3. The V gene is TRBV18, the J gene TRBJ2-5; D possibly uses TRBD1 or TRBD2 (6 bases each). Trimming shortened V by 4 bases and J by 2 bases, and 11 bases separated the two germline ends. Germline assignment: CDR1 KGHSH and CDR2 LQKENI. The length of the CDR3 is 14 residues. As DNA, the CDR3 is TGTGCCAGCTCACGCGGGACAACACAAGAGACCCAGTACTTC. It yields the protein CASSRGTTQETQYF.

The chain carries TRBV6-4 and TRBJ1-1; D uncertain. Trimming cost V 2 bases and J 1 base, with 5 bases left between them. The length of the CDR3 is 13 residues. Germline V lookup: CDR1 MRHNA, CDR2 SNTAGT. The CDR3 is CASSDRENTEAFF. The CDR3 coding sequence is TGTGCCAGCAGTGACAGGGAGAACACTGAAGCTTTCTTT.

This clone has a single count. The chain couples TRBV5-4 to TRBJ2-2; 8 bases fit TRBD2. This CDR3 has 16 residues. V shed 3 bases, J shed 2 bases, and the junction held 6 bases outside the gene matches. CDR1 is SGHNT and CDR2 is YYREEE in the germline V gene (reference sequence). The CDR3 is CASSSGTRANTGELFF. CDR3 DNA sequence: TGTGCCAGCAGCTCCGGGACTAGGGCCAACACCGGGGAGCTGTTTTTT.

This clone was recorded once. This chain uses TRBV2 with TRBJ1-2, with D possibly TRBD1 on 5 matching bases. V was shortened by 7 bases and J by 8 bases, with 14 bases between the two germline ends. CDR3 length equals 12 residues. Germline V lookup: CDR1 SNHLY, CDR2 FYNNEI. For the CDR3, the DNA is TGTGCCAGCATCAGGGTAGAAGGGGGCTACACCTTC. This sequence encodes CASIRVEGGYTF.